Included here is one T cell receptor beta chain sequence, with context. The CDR3 covers 15 residues. Germline V gene lookup returns CDR1 LNHDA and CDR2 SQIVND (reference sequence). V was cut by 4 bases and J by 8 bases, with 17 bases left in between. The record originates from a study of blood T cell repertoires in COVID-19. Turning to the study itself: The samples span acute and convalescent COVID-19 from the United States, Italy and Spain. PBMCs, B-cell-depleted T cells, or T cells were the source of the cDNA or gDNA that made up the material.

Original data processing: Nucleated cell counts were estimated from reference gene primer amplification. Profiling relied on immunoSEQ multiplex PCR, and the TCRdb table lists in-frame clones only, not all of them. The V and J calls and clone size were taken over from that table, and D and trimming were inferred from the DNA. Of under 100,000 clones listed, approximately 86% are singletons. Input material: peripheral blood. The sequence was obtained from a man aged 40-50 years with acute or convalescent COVID-19. This chain joins TRBV19 and TRBJ1-4, with a possible D match to TRBD1 (6 bases). The CDR3 DNA sequence: TGTGCCAGTAGTACACAGGGTACGTCGGCGGAAAAACTGTTTTTT. This translates into CASSTQGTSAEKLFF.